This is a list of T cell receptor beta chains from one sample in a study of blood T cell repertoires in COVID-19. Some clones are missing from TCRdb's copy, which holds only in-frame ones; the method was immunoSEQ multiplex PCR. The sample yields about 280,000 clones, approximately 85% seen once. Input material: peripheral blood. Receptors originate from a man between 18 and 29 years old with active or convalescent COVID-19. CDR3s include the opening cysteine and the closing phenylalanine or tryptophan. A D gene is named only where the DNA matches it firmly. Expanded clones are given a class, and other clones once, few, many or no size at all.

v_gene	abundance	j_gene	d_gene	CDR3nt	CDR3aa
TRBV19	.	TRBJ1-2	.	TGTGCCAGTAGCTCCCGGGCCAGAAGGGGCTATGGCTACACCTTC	CASSSRARRGYGYTF
TRBV3-1/TRBV3-2	few	TRBJ1-2	TRBD1	TGTGCCAGCAGCCCCGGACAGGGGGTTTCTGGTGGCTACACCTTC	CASSPGQGVSGGYTF
TRBV19	once	TRBJ1-5	.	TGTGCCAGTAGTACCTCTACAGGGAGGCCCCAGCATTTT	CASSTSTGRPQHF
TRBV5-4	.	TRBJ1-1	TRBD1	TGTGCCAGCAGCCCTGACAGGGGATTCACTGAAGCTTTCTTT	CASSPDRGFTEAFF
TRBV10-1	.	TRBJ2-3	TRBD2	TGCGCCAGCAGTCCGACTAGCGGGGGCCTAACAGATACGCAGTATTTT	CASSPTSGGLTDTQYF
TRBV7-6	once	TRBJ2-1	TRBD2	TGTGCCAGCAGCTTTCACCGATTACTAGCGGGGGAGGATGAGCAGTTCTTC	CASSFHRLLAGEDEQFF
TRBV2	.	TRBJ1-4	.	TGTGCCAGCAGTGTTGCCATCGGGGAAAAACTGTTTTTT	CASSVAIGEKLFF
TRBV19	.	TRBJ2-2	TRBD1	TGTGCCAGTAGTACCGGGACAGGGGAGAAGACCGGGGAGCTGTTTTTT	CASSTGTGEKTGELFF
TRBV6-5	.	TRBJ2-1	.	TGTGCCAGCAGCCCCCGAGGGTACAATGAGCAGTTCTTC	CASSPRGYNEQFF
TRBV27	.	TRBJ2-7	TRBD1	TGTGCCAGCAGCCAGACAGGGATCGAGCAGTACTTC	CASSQTGIEQYF
TRBV5-1	.	TRBJ2-7	.	TGCGCCAGCAGCTTGGGACTACCGTTGTTAGAGCAGTACTTC	CASSLGLPLLEQYF
TRBV6-5	.	TRBJ1-5	.	TGTGCCAGCACCCCGAGGGATCCGCCCCAGCATTTT	CASTPRDPPQHF
TRBV5-6	.	TRBJ1-5	.	TGTGCCAGCAGCTTCGCAACGGGGGGTTCTACTCAGCCCCAGCATTTT	CASSFATGGSTQPQHF
TRBV7-2	.	TRBJ2-1	TRBD2	TGTGCCAGCAGCTTAGAACTACTAGCGGGGGGGCCTAACGAGCAGTTCTTC	CASSLELLAGGPNEQFF
TRBV7-6	once	TRBJ2-3	TRBD2	TGTGCCAGCAGCCTATTACTAGCGGGAAGCACAGATACGCAGTATTTT	CASSLLLAGSTDTQYF
TRBV5-6	.	TRBJ2-4	.	TGTGCCAGCAGCTGGGGGCAGAAAAACATTCAGTACTTC	CASSWGQKNIQYF
TRBV2	.	TRBJ1-5	TRBD1	TGTGCCAGCAGACCCGACAGGGCAGGGCAGCCCCAGCATTTT	CASRPDRAGQPQHF
TRBV14	few	TRBJ2-3	.	TGTGCCAGCAGCTACACAGATACGCAGTATTTT	CASSYTDTQYF
TRBV7-9	.	TRBJ1-1	.	TGTGCCAGCAGCTTGGGGGCTCCTGAAGCTTTCTTT	CASSLGAPEAFF
TRBV4-3	.	TRBJ1-2	TRBD1	TGCGCCAGCAGCCAAGATCTCCGGGACAGGGTTGGCTACACCTTC	CASSQDLRDRVGYTF
TRBV9	.	TRBJ1-2	.	TGTGCCAGCAGCGCAGGTGACCGGATAAACTATGGCTACACCTTC	CASSAGDRINYGYTF
TRBV27	.	TRBJ2-7	TRBD1	TGTGCCAGCAGTTGGGGACAGGGCTACGAGCAGTACTTC	CASSWGQGYEQYF
TRBV29-1	.	TRBJ1-2	TRBD1	TGCAGCACGGACAGGGGGATCTATGGCTACACCTTC	CSTDRGIYGYTF
TRBV10-3	.	TRBJ2-7	TRBD1	TGTGCCTCGTGGACAGGGGGCGCGGGAGAGCAGTACTTC	CASWTGGAGEQYF
TRBV6-2/TRBV6-3	.	TRBJ2-7	.	TGTGCCAGCAGCCTCGGGACTGGGAAATTCTACGAGCAGTACTTC	CASSLGTGKFYEQYF
TRBV7-9	once	TRBJ2-7	TRBD1	TGTGCCAGCAACAACATGGGACAGGGGGTAACCGAGCAGTACTTC	CASNNMGQGVTEQYF
TRBV11-2	few	TRBJ2-1	.	TGTGCCAGCAGCTTAGATTCACACTACAATGAGCAGTTCTTC	CASSLDSHYNEQFF
TRBV28	.	TRBJ1-2	.	TGTGCCAGCAGCCCTACCCCGAAGAGATCGCATGGCTACACCTTC	CASSPTPKRSHGYTF
TRBV2	.	TRBJ1-5	.	TGTGCCCCTCGCTTCGTGCAGGGGAAGGAGAGCAATCAGCCCCAGCATTTT	CAPRFVQGKESNQPQHF
TRBV5-8	.	TRBJ1-5	.	TGTGCCAGCAGCTTGGGCGGGGCCAGGGATCAGCCCCAGCATTTT	CASSLGGARDQPQHF
TRBV2	.	TRBJ1-1	.	TGTGCCAGCAGTGAAGGGACCGGACAACAAGCTTTCTTT	CASSEGTGQQAFF
TRBV10-3	.	TRBJ1-1	.	TGTGCCATCAGTGATCGACAGTATCAGTCAAGTGAAGCTTTCTTT	CAISDRQYQSSEAFF
TRBV3-1/TRBV3-2	.	TRBJ2-7	.	TGTGCCAGCAGCCAAGTCGATGGGAGCGAGCAGTACTTC	CASSQVDGSEQYF
TRBV7-9	.	TRBJ1-3	.	TGTGCCAGCAGCCTCCCTGGAAACACCATATATTTT	CASSLPGNTIYF
TRBV7-9	.	TRBJ1-1	.	TGTGCCAGCAGCTTAGTACAGGGAGTCCCCGAAGCTTTCTTT	CASSLVQGVPEAFF
TRBV2	few	TRBJ1-4	.	TGTGCCAGCAGTGAAGAGACGACTGCGGCTAATGAAAAACTGTTTTTT	CASSEETTAANEKLFF
TRBV9	.	TRBJ2-7	TRBD2	TGTGCCAGCAGCGTAGAGGTCGGCGGGGGGCTTTACGAGCAGTACTTC	CASSVEVGGGLYEQYF
TRBV11-2	few	TRBJ2-2	TRBD1	TGTGCCAGCAGCTTAGCTCAGGGGGTCACCGGGGAGCTGTTTTTT	CASSLAQGVTGELFF
TRBV10-3	.	TRBJ1-6	.	TGTGCCATCAGTGACCCTCGGGACAACGCTAATTCACCCCTCCACTTT	CAISDPRDNANSPLHF
TRBV29-1	.	TRBJ1-1	.	TGCAGCGTTGTGGGCCACCTGAACACTGAAGCTTTCTTT	CSVVGHLNTEAFF
TRBV5-1	once	TRBJ1-2	.	TGCGCCAGCCGATCACTAGACGGGATCAGTGGCTACACCTTC	CASRSLDGISGYTF
TRBV11-2	.	TRBJ1-2	.	TGTGCCAGCAGCATGGGCCAAACAGGTCCCAGCTATGGCTACACCTTC	CASSMGQTGPSYGYTF
TRBV19	.	TRBJ2-3	TRBD2	TGTGCCAGTAGTCCTCGGGGGGGCCGAAGCACAGATACGCAGTATTTT	CASSPRGGRSTDTQYF
TRBV6-6	.	TRBJ2-3	TRBD2	TGTGCCAGCAGACTCCTAGCGGGGGCGGGCACAGATACGCAGTATTTT	CASRLLAGAGTDTQYF
TRBV27	.	TRBJ1-5	.	TGTGCCAGCAGTTTGGTTCTAGGGGATCAGCCCCAGCATTTT	CASSLVLGDQPQHF
TRBV18	few	TRBJ2-3	TRBD1	TGTGCCAGCTCACGAGAGACAGGGGCTGTCACAGATACGCAGTATTTT	CASSRETGAVTDTQYF
TRBV6-1	.	TRBJ1-3	.	TGTGCCAGCAGTGAACAGGGTGGAGGAAACACCATATATTTT	CASSEQGGGNTIYF
TRBV19	.	TRBJ1-4	.	TGTGCCAGTAGTGCGGGGCCCGGTGAAAAACTGTTTTTT	CASSAGPGEKLFF
TRBV27	.	TRBJ2-7	.	TGTGCCAGCAGTTTAAGGGGTCTGTACGAGCAGTACTTC	CASSLRGLYEQYF
TRBV9	.	TRBJ1-1	TRBD1	TGTGCCAGCAGCCTCGGGACAGGCCCTGAAGCTTTCTTT	CASSLGTGPEAFF
TRBV12-3/TRBV12-4	.	TRBJ2-4	.	TGTGCCAGCAGGAAGGACAGAAACATTCAGTACTTC	CASRKDRNIQYF
TRBV7-9	.	TRBJ1-2	TRBD1	TGTGCCAGCAGCTTTGGGGCAGGGGGTAACTATGGCTACACCTTC	CASSFGAGGNYGYTF
TRBV5-1	once	TRBJ1-1	.	TGCGCCAGCAGCTTTAACTTGCCCACTGAAGCTTTCTTT	CASSFNLPTEAFF
TRBV6-2/TRBV6-3	.	TRBJ2-7	TRBD2	TGTGCCAGCAGTTACGGGACTAGCGGGGGGGCCTACGAGCAGTACTTC	CASSYGTSGGAYEQYF
TRBV5-6	.	TRBJ1-2	TRBD1	TGTGCCAGCAGCTTGATACAGGGGCTCCCTAACTATGGCTACACCTTC	CASSLIQGLPNYGYTF
TRBV6-6	.	TRBJ1-5	TRBD1	TGTGCCAGCAGTCCCGGGACAGGGGACGGAGCGCGGCAGCCCCAGCATTTT	CASSPGTGDGARQPQHF
TRBV10-3	.	TRBJ1-4	TRBD1	TGTGCCAGTTCCGGGACAGGGCGGGAAAAACTGTTTTTT	CASSGTGREKLFF